The clone carrying this T cell receptor (beta chain) appeared many times. The sample comes from a study of breast tumors, draining lymph nodes, adjacent tissues. One entry per CDR3 protein results from TCRdb running MiXCR on the multiplex PCR reads. The data hold some 230,000 distinct CDR3 sequences, with roughly a third observed a single time. Samples came from axillary lymph nodes draining the breast cancer. The receptor comes from a female donor with breast cancer. Some clones in this sample may be carry-over from other donors' samples. Material: axillary lymph node tissue.

CDR3 protein: CASSQDRSRRYGYTF. Here the CDR3 DNA reads TGCGCCAGCAGCCAAGACAGATCCCGGAGGTATGGCTACACCTTC. The chain couples TRBV4-3 to TRBJ1-2; D call uncertain. Germline CDR1 and CDR2: LGHNA and YSLEER. This CDR3 has 15 amino acids. V lost 0 bases and J lost 5, with 13 bases in between.